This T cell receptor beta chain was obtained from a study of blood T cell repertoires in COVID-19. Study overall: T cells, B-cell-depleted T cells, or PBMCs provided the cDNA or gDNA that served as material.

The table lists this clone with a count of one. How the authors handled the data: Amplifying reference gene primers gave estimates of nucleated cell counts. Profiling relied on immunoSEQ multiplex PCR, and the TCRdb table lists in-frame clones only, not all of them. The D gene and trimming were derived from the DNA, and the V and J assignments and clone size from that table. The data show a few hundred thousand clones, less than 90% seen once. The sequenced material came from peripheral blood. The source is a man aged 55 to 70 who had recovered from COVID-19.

CDR3 amino acids: CASSVGPGGVKTDTQYF. The CDR3 DNA is TGTGCCAGCAGCGTTGGGCCGGGGGGCGTCAAAACAGATACGCAGTATTTT. The genes are TRBV9 and TRBJ2-3; the D gene is possibly TRBD2 (7 bases). Germline V gene lookup returns CDR1 SGDLS and CDR2 YYNGEE. V lost 2 bases to trimming and J lost 3 bases, with 19 bases between them. This CDR3 has 17 amino acids.